The 5 T cell receptor beta chains below all came from one sample that was sequenced in a study of blood T cells in healthy people across ages. The authors ran a second PCR of roughly 6 to 12 cycles using a sample-barcoded 5' primer and a J-beta primer mix. TCRdb re-called the 5' RACE reads with MiXCR, one entry per CDR3 protein. The sample yields 750,000 or so distinct CDR3 sequences, 25% seen once. Separately, the same data were catalogued under a study of T cells of mothers and their children.

The specimen sequenced was blood. The receptor set was obtained from a boy aged 5-17 years in good health.

The rearrangement links TRBV4-1 to TRBJ2-1, with 9 nucleotides matching TRBD2. The CDR3 is made up of 17 amino acids. V shed 3 bases and J 5 bases; nucleotides not matched to a gene: 11. CDR1 is MGHRA, CDR2 YSYEKL, per germline. This CDR3 is CASSHGVLAGVDNEQFF. CDR3 DNA sequence: TGCGCCAGCAGCCACGGCGTTTTAGCGGGAGTCGACAATGAGCAGTTCTTC.

This clonotype was counted between two and nine times. The chain recombines TRBV7-9 with TRBJ2-7; the D is unclear. V was shortened by 5 bases and J by 3 bases, with 14 bases between the two germline ends. Germline assignment: CDR1 SEHNR and CDR2 FQNEAQ (reference sequence). This CDR3 spans 14 amino acids. The CDR3: CASSAGQLHYEQYF. The DNA of the CDR3 is TGTGCCAGCAGCGCCGGGCAGTTACACTACGAGCAGTACTTC.

This clonotype was seen at least ten times. J is TRBJ2-5 and V is TRBV29-1; D unclear. This CDR3 comprises 14 residues. The V gene lost 6 bases and the J gene lost 2 bases, with 16 bases spanning the gap. Germline V gene lookup returns CDR1 SQVTM and CDR2 ANQGSEA. CDR3 sequence: CSVEYIQEQETQYF. The DNA for the CDR3 is TGCAGCGTCGAGTATATTCAGGAACAAGAGACCCAGTACTTC.

This clonotype was recorded a few times. Its ends do not fully match the called genes, so a read error is possible. The V call is TRBV24-1, the J call TRBJ2-7; no clear D. CDR1 and CDR2 (germline): KGHDR, SFDVKD. The CDR3 sequence is 12 residues long. CDR3 amino acids: CATSGPSYGQYF. CDR3 DNA: TGTGCCACCAGTGGTCCATCCTACGGGCAGTACTTC.

This chain joins TRBV11-2 and TRBJ2-1; D is unresolved. This CDR3 has 13 residues. From germline, CDR1 is SGHAT and CDR2 FQNNGV. The V and J ends lost 0 bases and 9 bases respectively, with 9 bases between them. The CDR3 loop is CASSLDPVTEQFF. The CDR3 DNA sequence: TGTGCCAGCAGCTTAGACCCCGTGACTGAGCAGTTCTTC.